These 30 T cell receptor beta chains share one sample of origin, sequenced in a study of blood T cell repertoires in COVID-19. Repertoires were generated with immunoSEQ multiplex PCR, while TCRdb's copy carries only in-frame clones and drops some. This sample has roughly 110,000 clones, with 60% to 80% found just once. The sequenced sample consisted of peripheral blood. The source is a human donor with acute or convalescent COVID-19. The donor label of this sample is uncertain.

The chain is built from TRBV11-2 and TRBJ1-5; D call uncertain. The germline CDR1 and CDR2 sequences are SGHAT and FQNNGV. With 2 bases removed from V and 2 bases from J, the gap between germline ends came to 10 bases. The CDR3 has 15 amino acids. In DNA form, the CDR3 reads TGTGCCAGCAGCTTATCCGGGATGGGCAATCAGCCCCAGCATTTT. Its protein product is CASSLSGMGNQPQHF.

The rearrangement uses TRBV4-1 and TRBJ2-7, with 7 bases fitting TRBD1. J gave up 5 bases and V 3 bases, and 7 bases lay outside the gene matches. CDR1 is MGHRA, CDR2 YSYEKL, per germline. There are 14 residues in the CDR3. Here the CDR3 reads CASSHIAGTDEQYF. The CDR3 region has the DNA TGCGCCAGCAGCCATATAGCTGGGACAGACGAGCAGTACTTC.

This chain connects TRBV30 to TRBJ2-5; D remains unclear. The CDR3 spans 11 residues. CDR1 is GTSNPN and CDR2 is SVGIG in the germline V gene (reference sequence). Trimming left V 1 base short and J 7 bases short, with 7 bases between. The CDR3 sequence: CAWSASGTQYF. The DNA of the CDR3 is TGTGCCTGGAGTGCGTCCGGGACCCAGTACTTC.

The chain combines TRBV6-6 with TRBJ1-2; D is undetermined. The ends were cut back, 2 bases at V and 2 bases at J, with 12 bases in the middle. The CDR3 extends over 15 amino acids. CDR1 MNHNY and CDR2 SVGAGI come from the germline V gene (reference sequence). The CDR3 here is CASSYDGIRNYGYTF. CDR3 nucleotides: TGTGCCAGCAGTTACGACGGGATCCGAAACTATGGCTACACCTTC.

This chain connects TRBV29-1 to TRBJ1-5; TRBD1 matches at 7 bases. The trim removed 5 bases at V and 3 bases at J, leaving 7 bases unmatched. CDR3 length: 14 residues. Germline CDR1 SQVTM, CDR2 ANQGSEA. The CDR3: CSVREQGHNQPQHF. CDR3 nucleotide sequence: TGCAGCGTTCGAGAACAGGGGCACAATCAGCCCCAGCATTTT.

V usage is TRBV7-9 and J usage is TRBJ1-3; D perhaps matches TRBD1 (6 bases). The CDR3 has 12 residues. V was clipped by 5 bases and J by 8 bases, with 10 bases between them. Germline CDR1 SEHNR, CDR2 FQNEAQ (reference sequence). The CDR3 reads CASSQGSDTIYF. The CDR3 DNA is TGTGCCAGCAGCCAGGGGAGTGACACCATATATTTT. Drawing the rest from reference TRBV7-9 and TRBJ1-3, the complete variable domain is DTGVSQNPRHKITKRGQNVTFRCDPISEHNRLYWYRQTLGQGPEFLTYFQNEAQLEKSRLLSDRFSAERPKGSFSTLEIQRTEQGDSAMYLCASSQGSDTIYFGEGSWLTVV.

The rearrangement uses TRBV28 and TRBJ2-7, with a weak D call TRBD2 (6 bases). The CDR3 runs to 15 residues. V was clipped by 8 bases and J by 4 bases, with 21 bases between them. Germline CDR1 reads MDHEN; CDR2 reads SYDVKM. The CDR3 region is CASPPPGSGRYEQYF. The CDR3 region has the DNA TGTGCCAGCCCCCCTCCTGGCTCAGGGAGGTACGAGCAGTACTTC.

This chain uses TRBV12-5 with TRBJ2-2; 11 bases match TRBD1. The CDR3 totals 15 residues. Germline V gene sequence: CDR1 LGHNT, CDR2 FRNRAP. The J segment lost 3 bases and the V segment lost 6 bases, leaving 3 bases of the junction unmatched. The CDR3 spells CASGPGQGDTGELFF. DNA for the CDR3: TGTGCTAGTGGCCCGGGACAGGGGGACACCGGGGAGCTGTTTTTT.

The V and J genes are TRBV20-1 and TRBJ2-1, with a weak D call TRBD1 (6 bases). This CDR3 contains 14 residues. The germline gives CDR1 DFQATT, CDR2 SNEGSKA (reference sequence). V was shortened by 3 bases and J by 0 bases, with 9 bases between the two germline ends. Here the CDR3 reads CSASRGGSYNEQFF. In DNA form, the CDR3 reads TGCAGTGCTAGTCGAGGGGGCTCCTACAATGAGCAGTTCTTC.

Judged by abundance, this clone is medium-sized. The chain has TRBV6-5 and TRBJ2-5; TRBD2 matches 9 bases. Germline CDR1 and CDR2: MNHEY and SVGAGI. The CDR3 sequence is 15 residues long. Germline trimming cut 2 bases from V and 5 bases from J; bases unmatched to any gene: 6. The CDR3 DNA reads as TGTGCCAGCAGTTACATCGCGGGGGGGTCGGAGACCCAGTACTTC. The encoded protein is CASSYIAGGSETQYF.

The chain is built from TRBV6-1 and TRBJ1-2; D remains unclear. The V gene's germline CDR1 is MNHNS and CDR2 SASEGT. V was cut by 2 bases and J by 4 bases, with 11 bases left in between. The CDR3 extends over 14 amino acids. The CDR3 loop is CASSEWPGTYGYTF. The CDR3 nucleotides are TGTGCCAGCAGTGAATGGCCAGGAACCTATGGCTACACCTTC.

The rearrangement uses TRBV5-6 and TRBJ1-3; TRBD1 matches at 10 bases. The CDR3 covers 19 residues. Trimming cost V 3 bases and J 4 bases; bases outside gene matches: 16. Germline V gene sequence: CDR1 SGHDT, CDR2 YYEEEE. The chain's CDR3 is CASSSRGTGVRTGGNTIYF. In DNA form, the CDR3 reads TGTGCCAGCAGCTCTCGAGGGACAGGGGTACGAACGGGCGGAAACACCATATATTTT.

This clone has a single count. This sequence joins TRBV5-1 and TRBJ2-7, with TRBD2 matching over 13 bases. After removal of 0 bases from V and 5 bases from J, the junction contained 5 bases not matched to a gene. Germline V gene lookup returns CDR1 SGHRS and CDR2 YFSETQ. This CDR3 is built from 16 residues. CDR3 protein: CASSLGTTSGGNEQYF. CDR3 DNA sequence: TGCGCCAGCAGCTTGGGCACGACTAGCGGGGGGAACGAGCAGTACTTC.

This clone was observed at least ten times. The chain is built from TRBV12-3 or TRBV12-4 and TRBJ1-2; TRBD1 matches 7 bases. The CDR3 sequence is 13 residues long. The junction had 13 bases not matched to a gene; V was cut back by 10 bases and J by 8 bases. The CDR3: CATESRGRRGYTF. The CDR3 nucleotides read TGTGCCACCGAGTCTAGGGGGCGCAGGGGCTACACCTTC.

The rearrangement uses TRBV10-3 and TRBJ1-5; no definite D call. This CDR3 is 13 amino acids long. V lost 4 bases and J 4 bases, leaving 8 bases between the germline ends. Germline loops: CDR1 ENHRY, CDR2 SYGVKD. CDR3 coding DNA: TGTGCCATCAGTGGAGAGCGGAATCAGCCCCAGCATTTT. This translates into CAISGERNQPQHF.

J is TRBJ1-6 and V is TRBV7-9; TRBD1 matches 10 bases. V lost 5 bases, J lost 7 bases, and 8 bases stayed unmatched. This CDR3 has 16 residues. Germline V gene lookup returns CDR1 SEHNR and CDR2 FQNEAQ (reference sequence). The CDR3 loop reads CASSRQGASGNSPLHF. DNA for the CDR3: TGTGCCAGCAGCCGACAGGGGGCCTCGGGAAATTCACCCCTCCACTTT.

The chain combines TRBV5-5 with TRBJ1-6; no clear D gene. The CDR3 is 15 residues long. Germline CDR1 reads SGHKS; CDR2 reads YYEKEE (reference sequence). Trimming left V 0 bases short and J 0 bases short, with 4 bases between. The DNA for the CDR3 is TGTGCCAGCAGCTTGGAGAGCTCCTATAATTCACCCCTCCACTTT. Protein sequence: CASSLESSYNSPLHF.

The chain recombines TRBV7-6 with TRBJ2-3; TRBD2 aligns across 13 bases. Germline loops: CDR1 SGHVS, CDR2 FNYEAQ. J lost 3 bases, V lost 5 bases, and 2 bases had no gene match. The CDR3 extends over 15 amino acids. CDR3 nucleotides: TGTGCCAGCAGCCGGGGACTAGCGGGGACAGATACGCAGTATTTT. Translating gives CASSRGLAGTDTQYF.

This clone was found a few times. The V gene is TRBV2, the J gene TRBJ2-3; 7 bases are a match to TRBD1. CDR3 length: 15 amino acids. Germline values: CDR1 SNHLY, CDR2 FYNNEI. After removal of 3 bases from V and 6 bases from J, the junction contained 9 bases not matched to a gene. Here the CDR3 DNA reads TGTGCCAGCAGTGAGACAGGGACCGCTGGGGATACGCAGTATTTT. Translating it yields CASSETGTAGDTQYF.

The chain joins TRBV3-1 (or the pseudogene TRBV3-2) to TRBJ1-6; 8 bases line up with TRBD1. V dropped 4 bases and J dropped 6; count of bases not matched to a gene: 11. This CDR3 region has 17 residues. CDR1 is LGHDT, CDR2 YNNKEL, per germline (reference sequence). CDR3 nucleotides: TGTGCCAGCAGCCTATCAGGTGGCAGGGGGCGTAATTCACCCCTCCACTTT. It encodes CASSLSGGRGRNSPLHF.

The CDR3 is CASSKGRGGTDTQYF. The CDR3 DNA reads TGTGCCAGCAGCAAAGGGCGGGGGGGCACAGATACGCAGTATTTT. The chain carries TRBV6-6 and TRBJ2-3, with TRBD2 identical over 8 bases. The CDR3 extends over 15 amino acids. Trimming took 6 bases from V and 1 from J; bases not matched to a gene: 6. Germline V gives CDR1 MNHNY, CDR2 SVGAGI (reference sequence).

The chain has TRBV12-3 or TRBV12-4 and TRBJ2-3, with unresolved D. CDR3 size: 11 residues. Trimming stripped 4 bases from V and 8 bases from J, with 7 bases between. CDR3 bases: TGTGCCAGCAGTTGGGCGCGTACGCAGTATTTT. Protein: CASSWARTQYF.

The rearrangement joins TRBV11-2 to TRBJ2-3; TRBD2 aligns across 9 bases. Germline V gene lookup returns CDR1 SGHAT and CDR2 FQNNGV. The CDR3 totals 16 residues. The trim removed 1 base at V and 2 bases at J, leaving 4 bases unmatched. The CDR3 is CASSLVAGATTDTQYF. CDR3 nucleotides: TGTGCCAGCAGCTTAGTAGCGGGGGCGACCACAGATACGCAGTATTTT.

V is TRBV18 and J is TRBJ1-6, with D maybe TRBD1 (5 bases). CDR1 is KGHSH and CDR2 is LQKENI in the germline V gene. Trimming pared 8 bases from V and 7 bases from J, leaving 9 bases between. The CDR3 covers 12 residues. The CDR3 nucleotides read TGTGCCAGCCGCCGGGGGAATTCACCCCTCCACTTT. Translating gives CASRRGNSPLHF.

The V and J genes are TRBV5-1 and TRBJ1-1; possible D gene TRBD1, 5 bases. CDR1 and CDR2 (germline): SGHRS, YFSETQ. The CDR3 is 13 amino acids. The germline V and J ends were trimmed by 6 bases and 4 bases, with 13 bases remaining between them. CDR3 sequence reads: CASTSGSLTEAFF. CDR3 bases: TGCGCCAGCACCTCAGGGTCCCTCACTGAAGCTTTCTTT. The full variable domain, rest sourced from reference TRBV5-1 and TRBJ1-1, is KAGVTQTPRYLIKTRGQQVTLSCSPISGHRSVSWYQQTPGQGLQFLFEYFSETQRNKGNFPGRFSGRQFSNSRSEMNVSTLELGDSALYLCASTSGSLTEAFFGQGTRLTVV.

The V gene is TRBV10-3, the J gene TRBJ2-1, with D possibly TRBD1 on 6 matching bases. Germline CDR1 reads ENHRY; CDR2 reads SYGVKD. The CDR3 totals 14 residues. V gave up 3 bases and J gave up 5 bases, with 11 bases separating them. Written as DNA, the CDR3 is TGTGCCATCAGTGACAGGGGACGAAACAATGAGCAGTTCTTC. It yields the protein CAISDRGRNNEQFF.

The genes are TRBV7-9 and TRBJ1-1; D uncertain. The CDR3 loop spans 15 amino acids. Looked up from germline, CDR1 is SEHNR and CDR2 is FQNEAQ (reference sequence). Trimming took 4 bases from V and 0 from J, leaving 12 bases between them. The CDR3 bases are TGTGCCAGCAGCTCCGGGTCGGTGGTGAACACTGAAGCTTTCTTT. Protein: CASSSGSVVNTEAFF.

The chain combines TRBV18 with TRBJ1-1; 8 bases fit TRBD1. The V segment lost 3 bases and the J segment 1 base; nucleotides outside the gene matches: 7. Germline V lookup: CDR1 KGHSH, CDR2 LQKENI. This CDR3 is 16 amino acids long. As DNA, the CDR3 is TGTGCCAGCTCACCGGCGGCAGGGGGCGCGAACACTGAAGCTTTCTTT. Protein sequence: CASSPAAGGANTEAFF.

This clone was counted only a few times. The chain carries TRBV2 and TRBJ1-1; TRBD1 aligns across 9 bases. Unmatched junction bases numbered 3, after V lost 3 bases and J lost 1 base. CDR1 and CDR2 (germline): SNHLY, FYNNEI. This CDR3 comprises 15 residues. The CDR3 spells CASSDQQGANTEAFF. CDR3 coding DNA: TGTGCCAGCAGTGACCAACAGGGGGCGAACACTGAAGCTTTCTTT.

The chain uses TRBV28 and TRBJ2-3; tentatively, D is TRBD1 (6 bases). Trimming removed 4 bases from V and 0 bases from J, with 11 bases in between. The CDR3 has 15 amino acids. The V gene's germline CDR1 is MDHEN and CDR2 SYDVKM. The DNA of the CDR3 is TGTGCCAGCAGTTCCAGGACAGCAAGCACAGATACGCAGTATTTT. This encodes CASSSRTASTDTQYF.